The present T cell receptor beta chain was sequenced within a study of OX40 agonist ivuxolimab in advanced cancers. Overall study: Past anti-PD-1, anti-PD-L1 or anti-CTLA-4 therapy was accepted, and roughly 40% had received some. Study-wide points: The study found that CD8+ T cells averaged more expanded clones than CD4+. The antigens recognized by the expanded peripheral T cells, that is their antigen specificity, were not determined.

Prior autoimmune disease or systemic immunosuppression barred patients. Per the germline V gene, CDR1 is SGHNT and CDR2 is YYREEE (reference sequence). V was shortened by 0 bases and J by 0 bases, with 16 bases between the two germline ends. The CDR3 contains 18 residues. TCRdb's copy holds only in-frame clones and misses some; the assay was immunoSEQ multiplex PCR. The top ten hold about 1% of the sample, which has some 70,000 clones, approximately 90% seen once. Notes on this clone: The target antigen is unknown.

This chain links TRBV5-4 with TRBJ1-3; possibly TRBD1 for D (5 bases). This sequence originates from an adult with an advanced solid tumor such as melanoma, head and neck, liver or kidney cancer. The material sequenced was CD4+ or CD8+ T cells sorted from blood, taken in a trial of the OX40 agonist ivuxolimab. DNA of the CDR3: TGTGCCAGCAGCTTGGGAGGACGGCGGGGGGTCTCTGGAAACACCATATATTTT. This codes for CASSLGGRRGVSGNTIYF.